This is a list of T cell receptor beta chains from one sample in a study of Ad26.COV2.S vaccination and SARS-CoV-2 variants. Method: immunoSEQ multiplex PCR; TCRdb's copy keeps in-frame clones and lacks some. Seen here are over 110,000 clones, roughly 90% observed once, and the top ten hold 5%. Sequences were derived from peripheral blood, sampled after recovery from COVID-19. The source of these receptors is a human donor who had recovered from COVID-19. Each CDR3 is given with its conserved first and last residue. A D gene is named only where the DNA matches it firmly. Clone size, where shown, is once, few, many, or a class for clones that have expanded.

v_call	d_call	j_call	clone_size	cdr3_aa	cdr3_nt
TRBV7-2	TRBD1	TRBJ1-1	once	CASSADRGRSTEAFF	TGTGCCAGCAGCGCCGACAGGGGGCGAAGTACTGAAGCTTTCTTT
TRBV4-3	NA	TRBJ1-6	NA	CASSQDIRGYSPLHF	TGCGCCAGCAGCCAAGATATTCGGGGGTATTCACCCCTCCACTTT
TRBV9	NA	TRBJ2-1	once	CASSVEGYNEQFF	TGTGCCAGCAGCGTAGAGGGGTACAATGAGCAGTTCTTC
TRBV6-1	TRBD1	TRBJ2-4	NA	CASSEPTQGAKYF	TGTGCCAGCAGTGAACCTACTCAGGGGGCCAAGTACTTC
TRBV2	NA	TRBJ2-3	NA	CASREGSGRKDTQYF	TGTGCCAGCAGGGAGGGCTCCGGGAGAAAAGATACGCAGTATTTT
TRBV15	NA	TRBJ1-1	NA	CATSGEGRTEAFF	TGTGCCACCAGCGGGGAGGGAAGGACTGAAGCTTTCTTT
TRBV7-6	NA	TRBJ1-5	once	CASSLYENNQPQHF	TGTGCCAGCAGCTTATATGAGAACAATCAGCCCCAGCATTTT
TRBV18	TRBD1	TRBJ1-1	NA	CASSGTADTEAFF	TGTGCCAGCTCAGGGACAGCGGACACTGAAGCTTTCTTT
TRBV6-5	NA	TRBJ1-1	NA	CASMAGINTEAFF	TGTGCCAGCATGGCAGGGATCAACACTGAAGCTTTCTTT
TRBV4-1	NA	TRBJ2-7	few	CASSHLAAGWEQYF	TGCGCCAGCAGCCACTTAGCGGCGGGTTGGGAGCAGTACTTC
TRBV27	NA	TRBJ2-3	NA	CASSTRGADTQYF	TGTGCCAGCAGTACCAGGGGGGCAGATACGCAGTATTTT
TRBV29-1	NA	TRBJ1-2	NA	CSAGGGERNGYTF	TGCAGCGCCGGGGGTGGGGAAAGGAATGGCTACACCTTC
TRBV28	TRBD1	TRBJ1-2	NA	CASSLEGAPFHYGYTF	TGTGCCAGCAGTTTAGAGGGGGCCCCCTTTCACTATGGCTACACCTTC
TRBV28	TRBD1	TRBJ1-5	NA	CASSPDRARSNQPQHF	TGTGCCAGCAGCCCAGACAGGGCACGGAGCAATCAGCCCCAGCATTTT
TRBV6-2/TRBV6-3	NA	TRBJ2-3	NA	CASNPGATSTDTQYF	TGTGCCAGCAACCCGGGGGCCACTAGCACAGATACGCAGTATTTT
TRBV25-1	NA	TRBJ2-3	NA	CASSGDFGTDTQYF	TGTGCCAGCAGTGGGGACTTCGGCACAGATACGCAGTATTTT
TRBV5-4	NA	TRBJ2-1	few	CASSLVYGHEQFF	TGTGCCAGCAGCTTGGTTTACGGTCATGAGCAGTTCTTC
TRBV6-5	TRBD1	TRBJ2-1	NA	CASSYHRGESNEQFF	TGTGCCAGCAGTTACCACAGGGGAGAGTCCAATGAGCAGTTCTTC
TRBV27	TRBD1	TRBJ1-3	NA	CASPGQGALRSGNTIYF	TGTGCCAGTCCGGGACAGGGGGCTCTCCGCTCTGGAAACACCATATATTTT
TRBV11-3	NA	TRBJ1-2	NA	CASSHPGEGSSYTF	TGTGCCAGCAGCCATCCCGGGGAGGGTTCGAGCTACACCTTC
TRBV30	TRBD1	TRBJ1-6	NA	CAWSNRGRYESPLHF	TGTGCCTGGAGTAACAGGGGTCGATACGAGTCACCCCTCCACTTT
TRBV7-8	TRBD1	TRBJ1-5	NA	CASSTRQGSNQPQHF	TGTGCCAGCAGCACCCGACAGGGGAGCAATCAGCCCCAGCATTTT
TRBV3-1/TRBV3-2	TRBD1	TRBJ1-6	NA	CASSQVVLGQGHSPLHF	TGTGCCAGCAGCCAAGTCGTTCTGGGACAGGGCCATTCACCCCTCCACTTT
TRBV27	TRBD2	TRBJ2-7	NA	CASSFIGGAYEQYF	TGTGCCAGCAGTTTCATCGGGGGGGCCTACGAGCAGTACTTC
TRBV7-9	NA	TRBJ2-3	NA	CASSRQSMGGTDTQYF	TGTGCCAGCAGCCGACAATCGATGGGGGGCACAGATACGCAGTATTTT
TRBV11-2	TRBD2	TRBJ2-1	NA	CASSPQGGGGANEQFF	TGTGCCAGCAGCCCGCAGGGAGGCGGGGGGGCCAATGAGCAGTTCTTC
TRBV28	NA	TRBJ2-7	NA	CASSPSATGYEQYF	TGTGCCAGCAGCCCGTCCGCCACAGGGTACGAGCAGTACTTC
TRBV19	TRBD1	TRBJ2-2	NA	CASSMTGGAGELFF	TGTGCCAGTAGTATGACAGGGGGTGCCGGGGAGCTGTTTTTT
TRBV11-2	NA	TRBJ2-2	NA	CASSVVSTGELFF	TGTGCCAGCAGCGTCGTCAGCACCGGGGAGCTGTTTTTT
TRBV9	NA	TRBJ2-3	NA	CASSVGGTDTQYF	TGTGCCAGCAGCGTTGGGGGCACAGATACGCAGTATTTT
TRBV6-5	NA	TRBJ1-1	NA	CASSSMNTEAFF	TGTGCCAGCAGCAGCATGAACACTGAAGCTTTCTTT
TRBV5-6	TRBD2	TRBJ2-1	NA	CASSLGGGRGYNEQFF	TGTGCCAGCAGCTTGGGCGGGGGAAGAGGCTACAATGAGCAGTTCTTC
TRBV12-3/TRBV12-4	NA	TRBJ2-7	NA	CASSLPGERQYF	TGTGCCAGCAGTTTACCAGGGGAGAGGCAGTACTTC
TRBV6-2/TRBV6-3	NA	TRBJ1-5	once	CASSYKGMDNQPQHF	TGTGCCAGCAGTTACAAGGGCATGGACAATCAGCCCCAGCATTTT
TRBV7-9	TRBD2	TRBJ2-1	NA	CASSTGLVEDQFF	TGTGCCAGCAGCACTGGACTAGTAGAGGATCAGTTCTTC
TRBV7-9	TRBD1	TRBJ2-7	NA	CASSSGTGAYEQYF	TGTGCCAGCAGCTCCGGGACAGGGGCCTACGAGCAGTACTTC
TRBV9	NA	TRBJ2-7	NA	CASSVADARQVGHEQYF	TGTGCCAGCAGCGTAGCGGATGCGCGGCAGGTAGGGCACGAGCAGTACTTC
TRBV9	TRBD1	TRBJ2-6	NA	CASSVTTVDRADSGANVLTF	TGTGCCAGCAGCGTAACGACCGTGGACAGGGCGGACTCTGGGGCCAACGTCCTGACTTTC
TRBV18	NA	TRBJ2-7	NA	CASSPQEAGTGEQYF	TGTGCCAGCTCACCACAAGAAGCAGGGACGGGGGAGCAGTACTTC
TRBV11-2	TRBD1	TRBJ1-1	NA	CASRGGTNTEAFF	TGTGCCAGCAGAGGGGGCACGAACACTGAAGCTTTCTTT
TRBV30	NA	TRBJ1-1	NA	CAWSVTLNTEAFF	TGTGCCTGGAGTGTAACCCTGAACACTGAAGCTTTCTTT
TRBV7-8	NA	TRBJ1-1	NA	CASSLNKNTEAFF	TGTGCCAGCAGCCTAAACAAGAACACTGAAGCTTTCTTT
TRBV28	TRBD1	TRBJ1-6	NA	CASSFRGQSPLHF	TGTGCCAGCAGTTTCAGGGGACAGTCACCCCTCCACTTT
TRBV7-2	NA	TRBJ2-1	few	CASSSRADSVPFF	TGTGCCAGCAGCTCAAGGGCGGACTCTGTCCCCTTCTTC
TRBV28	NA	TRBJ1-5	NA	CASTRGGFDQPQHF	TGTGCCAGCACCCGTGGGGGGTTCGATCAGCCCCAGCATTTT
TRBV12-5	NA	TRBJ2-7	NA	CASGTGTEPYEQYF	TGTGCTAGTGGCACCGGGACTGAGCCCTACGAGCAGTACTTC
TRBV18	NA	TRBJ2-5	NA	CASSPGTAAETQYF	TGTGCCAGCTCCCCCGGGACGGCAGCTGAGACCCAGTACTTC
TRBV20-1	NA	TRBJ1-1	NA	CRPGGVVEAFF	TGCAGGCCGGGCGGGGTAGTTGAAGCTTTCTTT
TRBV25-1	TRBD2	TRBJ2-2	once	CASSRLAGGLNTGELFF	TGTGCCAGCAGTAGACTAGCGGGGGGCCTGAACACCGGGGAGCTGTTTTTT
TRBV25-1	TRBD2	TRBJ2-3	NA	CASSVPGLAGGHTDTQYF	TGTGCCAGCAGTGTCCCGGGACTAGCGGGGGGCCACACAGATACGCAGTATTTT